This T cell receptor beta chain was sequenced for a study of T cell responses to AZD1222 COVID-19 vaccine. Study observations and caveats: Researchers report vaccine-associated CD4 TCRs spanning spike, with dominance at 160-218 and 743-854.

This CDR3 is built from 13 residues. Trimming cost V 4 bases and J 7 bases, with 8 bases left between them. CDR1 and CDR2 (germline): LNHDA, SQIVND (reference sequence). Of note for this clone: Its antigen is undetermined.

The table came from immunoSEQ multiplex PCR; TCRdb's copy has only in-frame clones and leaves some out. The table has roughly 110,000 clones, around nine tenths seen once. The TCR comes from an adult in good health. Sequencing used peripheral blood, obtained on day 0 of AZD1222 vaccination. The rearrangement links TRBV19 to TRBJ1-6, with D possibly being TRBD1 (6 bases). In DNA, the CDR3 is TGTGCCAGTAGTAGGGGGCTAAATTCACCCCTCCACTTT. This sequence encodes CASSRGLNSPLHF.